The clone carrying this TCR beta chain was recorded at least ten times. Trimming shortened V by 0 bases and J by 6 bases, and 6 bases separated the two germline ends. CDR1 and CDR2 (germline): SGHTA, FQGTGA. This CDR3 is built from 13 residues. Exclusion of patients followed from uncontrolled infection, other autoimmune disease, pregnancy or lactation. The data were taken from a study of T cells in Graves' hyperthyroidism and ophthalmopathy. What was amplified from RNA transcripts were TCR beta CDR3 regions. Carried out on the TCR CDR3, a first-round RT-PCR used the HTBI primer set. TCRdb fed the multiplex PCR reads into MiXCR, producing one record per CDR3 protein. The data show approximately 510,000 distinct CDR3 sequences, 35% to 50% seen once.

The chain combines TRBV7-3 with TRBJ1-5; D gene ambiguous. The TCR was taken from an adult woman with Graves' disease, either hyperthyroidism or ophthalmopathy (not recorded which). Input material: peripheral blood or thyroid tissue (not recorded which). CDR3 DNA: TGTGCCAGCAGCTTAACCCCGGGTCAGCCCCAGCATTTT. Translating gives CASSLTPGQPQHF.